This TCR beta chain was captured in a study of shared clonotypes between healthy human individuals. About the research overall: A couple of women and a few men aged 18 to 49 served as donors.

As regards this clone: Additional DNA sequences in this sample encode the identical CDR3.

Germline CDR1 reads SGHDN; CDR2 reads FVKESK. V was pared by 5 bases and J by 0 bases, with 7 bases between. The CDR3 spans 13 residues. The assay was run at deep level. On sorted subsets, replicate PCRs used about 200 ng DNA, or tens of thousands of T cell genomes. Produced via immunoSEQ multiplex PCR; TCRdb's table is partial and in-frame only. Here the sample spans 2.3 million or so clones, 85% to 95% being singletons. Every donor was a Caucasian adult from Nashville, Tennessee. The source is a man younger than 35 in good health. Some clones in this sample may be carry-over from other donors' samples. The sample consisted of naive CD4+ T cells from PBMCs. Subset specified: CD45RA+ positively selected. The chain couples TRBV14 to TRBJ1-1; D uncertain. The chain's CDR3 is CASSSSLNTEAFF. CDR3 nucleotides: TGTGCCAGCAGCAGCAGCTTGAACACTGAAGCTTTCTTT.